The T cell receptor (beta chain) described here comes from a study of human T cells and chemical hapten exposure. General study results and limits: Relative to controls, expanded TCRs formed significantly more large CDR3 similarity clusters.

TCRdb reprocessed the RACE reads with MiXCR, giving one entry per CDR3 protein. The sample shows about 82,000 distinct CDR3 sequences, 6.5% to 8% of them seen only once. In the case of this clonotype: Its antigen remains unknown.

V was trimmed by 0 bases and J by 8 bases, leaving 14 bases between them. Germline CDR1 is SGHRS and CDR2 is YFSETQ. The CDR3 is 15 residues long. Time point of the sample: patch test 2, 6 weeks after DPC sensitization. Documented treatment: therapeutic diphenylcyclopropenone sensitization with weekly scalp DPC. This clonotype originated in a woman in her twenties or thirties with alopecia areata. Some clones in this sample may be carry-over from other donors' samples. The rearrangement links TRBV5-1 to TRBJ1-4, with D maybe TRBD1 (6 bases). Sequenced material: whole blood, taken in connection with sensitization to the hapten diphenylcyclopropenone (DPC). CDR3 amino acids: CASSLGTGSAEKLFF. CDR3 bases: TGCGCCAGCAGCTTGGGAACAGGGTCGGCCGAAAAACTGTTTTTT.